This TCR beta chain emerged from a study of blood T cell repertoires in COVID-19. Study overall: Cohort 3 donors counted as recovered after two negative PCRs, clearance, or resolved symptoms. The cDNA or gDNA used as material had been derived from T cells, B-cell-depleted T cells, or PBMCs.

CDR1 is MDHEN, CDR2 SYDVKM, per germline. This CDR3 contains 15 residues. Losses at the gene ends were 3 bases for V and 4 bases for J; bases not matched to a gene: 4. Methods used by the authors: Reference gene primer amplification gave estimated nucleated cell counts. The data were produced by immunoSEQ multiplex PCR, yet TCRdb's version contains in-frame clones alone and is incomplete. V, J and clone size are those of that table, while D and trimming were read from the DNA. The sample has some 300,000 clones, around nine tenths seen once. Participants' own reports of clinical history determined their cohort assignment.

The chain uses TRBV28 and TRBJ2-3, with TRBD2 matching 10 bases. This TCR derives from a woman in her sixties in a cohort exposed to, infected with or recovered from COVID-19 (not recorded which). Sequenced: PBMCs or T cells enriched from blood (not recorded which). CDR3 DNA: TGTGCCAGCAGTTTCCTAGCGGGAGTGGCAGATACGCAGTATTTT. It codes for CASSFLAGVADTQYF.